The 21 T cell receptor beta chains reported below all come from one sample, sequenced in a study of tumor-infiltrating lymphocytes in primary liver carcinoma (dated 2017 in TCRdb). The instrument given in TCRdb is Illumina HiSeq 2500. TCRbeta-specific cDNA was reverse-transcribed from 500 ng total RNA using a constant-region primer and ProtoScript II reverse transcriptase. Three nested multiplex PCR rounds, following a slightly modified ARM-PCR procedure, were used to build the TCRbeta libraries. Multiplex TRBV1-TRBV30 forward primers and a Cbeta reverse primer were used in the first two PCR rounds, each of which was run for approximately 10 cycles. The public reads were reanalyzed by TCRdb: fastp trimming at Q25, MiXCR alignment, in-frame beta chains only. Duplicate CDR3 protein sequences are folded into a single record with the most common DNA and genes. The sample table holds about 330,000 distinct CDR3 sequences, of which about 61% were seen once. Of the sample, 5.5% to 7% is held by the ten largest clones.

Blood RNA was extracted from unsorted whole blood using TRIzol reagent, and germline DNA was obtained with the DNeasy Blood & Tissue kit. Source material: peripheral blood. The receptors shown here come from a man between 40 and 49 years old with primary liver carcinoma and hepatitis B virus infection.

This clonotype was seen a single time. One base away lies a much larger clone, so this may be a sequencing read error. The V and J genes are TRBV11-2 and TRBJ2-5, with D perhaps being TRBD1 or TRBD2 (6 bases each). V was trimmed by 10 bases and J by 4 bases, leaving 28 bases between them. From germline, CDR1 is SGHAT and CDR2 FQNNGV. The CDR3 is 17 amino acids. DNA for the CDR3: TGTGCCATCAACCACCGGATACGACAGGTGGGAGGAGAGACCCAGTACTTC. Amino acids: CAINHRIRQVGGETQYF.

As concerns this clonotype: Mismatch with germline at one junction end may stem from a read error. This rearrangement joins TRBV11-1 to TRBJ2-7; D possibly corresponds to TRBD2 (5 bases). This CDR3 comprises 15 residues. Germline V gene data show CDR1 as SGHAT and CDR2 as FQDESV (reference sequence). Here the CDR3 reads CASGFFREGTYEQYF. CDR3 nucleotides: TGTGCCAGCGGCTTCTTCCGGGAAGGGACCTACGAGCAGTACTTC.

The genes are TRBV30 and TRBJ2-3, with D perhaps TRBD1 (6 bases). Trimming removed 3 bases at V and 4 bases at J, with 11 bases between. Germline V gives CDR1 GTSNPN, CDR2 SVGIG (reference sequence). The CDR3 has 13 amino acids. CDR3 DNA: TGTGCCTGGAGATTGTACAGGGCAGATACGCAGTATTTT. Amino acids: CAWRLYRADTQYF.

The chain uses TRBV6-2 or TRBV6-3 and TRBJ2-1, with D perhaps TRBD1 or TRBD2 (5 bases each). Between the trimmed V and J ends, which lost 2 bases and 7 bases, there was a span of 12 bases. The CDR3 runs 14 residues. Germline values: CDR1 MNHEY, CDR2 SVGEGT. The chain's CDR3 is CASSYGGRGNEQFF. Written as DNA, the CDR3 is TGTGCCAGCAGTTACGGGGGACGGGGTAATGAGCAGTTCTTC.

Worth noting for this clonotype: One end of the junction fails to match germline, which may point to a read error. The chain joins TRBV10-1 to TRBJ2-7; 9 bases align to TRBD2. Per germline, CDR1 WNHNN and CDR2 SYGVQD (reference sequence). The CDR3 spans 15 residues. The CDR3 DNA is TGCGCCAGCAGTGAGTCGGATAGCGGGAGTTACGAGCAGTGCTTC. It encodes CASSESDSGSYEQCF.

The V call is TRBV29-1, the J call TRBJ2-5, with TRBD2 matching over 8 bases. Per germline, CDR1 SQVTM and CDR2 ANQGSEA. J was trimmed by 0 bases and V by 7 bases; bases with no gene match: 10. The CDR3 is 15 residues long. CDR3 residues: CSGVLTGGNQETQYF. The DNA for the CDR3 is TGCAGCGGCGTACTAACGGGAGGGAACCAAGAGACCCAGTACTTC.

This clonotype came up many times. CDR3 loop: CASSQEGLAGGPRETQYF. The CDR3 nucleotides read TGCGCCAGCAGCCAAGAGGGTCTGGCGGGAGGGCCTCGAGAGACCCAGTACTTC. V is TRBV4-1 and J is TRBJ2-5; 9 bases map to TRBD2. This CDR3 comprises 18 residues. V was clipped by 0 bases and J by 4 bases; unmatched bases: 12. The germline CDR1 and CDR2 sequences are MGHRA and YSYEKL.

In regard to this clonotype: A much larger clone lies a single base off, so this may be a read error. This sequence joins TRBV4-3 and TRBJ2-1; tentative D call: TRBD2 (6 bases). V lost 1 base and J lost 4, with 11 bases in between. The CDR3 sequence is 15 residues long. CDR1 LGHNA and CDR2 YSLEER come from the germline V gene. CDR3 sequence: CASSQGGDFYNEQFF. In DNA, the CDR3 is TGCGCCAGCAGCCAAGGCGGGGACTTTTACAATGAGCAGTTCTTC.

The chain carries TRBV11-2 and TRBJ2-5; possibly TRBD1 or TRBD2 for D (5 bases each). Trimming stripped 2 bases from V and 11 bases from J, with 24 bases between. Germline CDR1 and CDR2: SGHAT and FQNNGV. The CDR3 has 16 amino acids. The CDR3 sequence: CASSLNSRGVIARQYF. CDR3 in DNA: TGTGCCAGCAGCTTAAATTCTCGGGGCGTAATAGCGAGACAGTACTTC.

This chain links TRBV7-8 with TRBJ2-2, with 7 bases that match TRBD2. The trim removed 1 base at V and 0 bases at J, leaving 17 bases unmatched. Germline V gene lookup returns CDR1 SGHVS and CDR2 FQNEAQ. This CDR3 has 21 amino acids. The CDR3 region is CASSLVLSPASGTANTGELFF. CDR3 in DNA: TGTGCCAGCAGCTTAGTCCTTTCTCCCGCAAGCGGGACCGCGAACACCGGGGAGCTGTTTTTT.

On this clonotype itself: An end of the junction does not agree with germline; a read error may underlie this. V usage is TRBV11-2 and J usage is TRBJ2-2, with no clear D. CDR3 size: 13 residues. Germline V gene lookup returns CDR1 SGHAT and CDR2 FQNNGV. CDR3: CASSLQYTVELFF. The CDR3 coding sequence is TGTGCCAGCAGTTTACAGTATACCGTGGAGCTGTTTTTT.

This clonotype was observed many times. One end of the junction fails to match germline, which may point to a read error. This chain joins TRBV6-6 and TRBJ2-3; D call uncertain. The germline CDR1 and CDR2 sequences are MNHNY and SVGAGI (reference sequence). The CDR3 is made up of 15 amino acids. The CDR3 loop is CASSNSRVSTDTQYF. The CDR3 DNA reads TGTGCCAGCAGTAACTCTCGCGTCAGCACAGATACGCAGTATTTT.

Notes on this clonotype: A read error may produce the germline difference seen at one junction end. The chain couples TRBV11-2 to TRBJ1-2; 9 bases line up with TRBD1. Germline V gives CDR1 SGHAT, CDR2 FQNNGV. This CDR3 contains 13 residues. CDR3 sequence (DNA): TGTGCTAGCAGCCGGGACAGGGAGCCTGGCTACACCTTC. Protein sequence: CASSRDREPGYTF.

The rearrangement joins TRBV5-4 to TRBJ2-5; 14 positions agree with TRBD2. V gave up 4 bases and J gave up 5 bases; unmatched junction bases: 7. The CDR3 runs 16 residues. Per germline, CDR1 SGHNT and CDR2 YYREEE (reference sequence). The CDR3 region has the DNA TGTGCCAGCAGCATGGGACTAGCGGGAGTATGGGAGACCCAGTACTTC. It yields the protein CASSMGLAGVWETQYF.

This clonotype was seen ten or more times. The gene calls are TRBV6-6 and TRBJ2-7; D unresolved. The CDR3 runs to 15 residues. Trimming took off 5 bases at V and 7 bases at J, with 21 bases between the two ends. CDR1 and CDR2 from the germline V gene are MNHNY and SVGAGI (reference sequence). The CDR3 region is CASSHYPDGRAEQYF. CDR3 nucleotide sequence: TGTGCCAGCAGTCACTATCCCGACGGACGAGCTGAGCAGTACTTC.

The count of this clonotype is one. One junction end disagrees with the germline gene, perhaps due to a read error. The rearrangement uses TRBV11-2 and TRBJ2-7; possibly TRBD2 for D (6 bases). The CDR3 extends over 14 amino acids. Germline assignment: CDR1 SGHAT and CDR2 FQNNGV. CDR3 residues: CASSLESFGGEQYF. CDR3 DNA: TGTGCCAGTAGCTTAGAGTCTTTCGGGGGCGAGCAGTACTTC.

As regards this clonotype: This sequence may be a read error, since a much larger clone differs from it by one base. The chain has TRBV4-2 and TRBJ2-7; 9 bases map to TRBD1. The CDR3 spans 14 residues. Trimming removed 2 bases from V and 5 bases from J; junction bases left unmatched: 4. CDR1 and CDR2 from the germline V gene are LGHNA and YNFKEQ. CDR3 sequence: CASSQSGTGNEQYF. As DNA, the CDR3 is TGTGCCAGCAGCCAATCCGGGACAGGGAACGAGCAGTACTTC.

About this clonotype: Since a much larger clone is just one base distant, this may be a read error. J is TRBJ2-2 and V is TRBV6-6, with 8 bases lining up with TRBD1. In germline, CDR1 is MNHNY, CDR2 SVGAGI (reference sequence). With V trimmed by 5 bases and J by 0 bases, 5 bases remained unmatched. The CDR3 is 16 amino acids. CDR3 nucleotide sequence: TGTGCCAGCAGTAGCGGACAGGGCACGAACACCGGGGAGCTGTTTTTT. This translates into CASSSGQGTNTGELFF.

Of note for this clonotype: The junction departs from germline at one end; a sequencing error may be responsible. This chain joins TRBV6-6 and TRBJ2-1; perhaps TRBD1 as D (5 bases). Germline CDR1 MNHNY, CDR2 SVGAGI (reference sequence). This CDR3 has 14 amino acids. CDR3 coding DNA: TGTGCCAGTAGAGTTAGGCTAGGGGTTAATGAGCGGTTCTTC. It codes for CASRVRLGVNERFF.

Worth noting for this clonotype: The junction departs from germline at one end; a sequencing error may be responsible. This chain uses TRBV4-3 with TRBJ2-2; the match to TRBD2 covers 14 bases. The germline CDR1 and CDR2 sequences are LGHNA and YSLEER. The CDR3 is 18 amino acids. In DNA form, the CDR3 reads TGCGCCAGCAGCCAAGATCTGGGGACTAGCGGGAGCACCGGGGAACTGTTTTTT. This sequence encodes CASSQDLGTSGSTGELFF.

This clonotype was counted a few times. The chain joins TRBV30 to TRBJ1-1; unclear D gene. This CDR3 has 12 amino acids. Trimming left V 1 base short and J 6 bases short, with 9 bases between. Germline-derived CDR1 and CDR2 are GTSNPN and SVGIG (reference sequence). Written as DNA, the CDR3 is TGTGCCTGGAGTGAGAGCGCGCCTGAAGCTTTCTTT. It yields the protein CAWSESAPEAFF.